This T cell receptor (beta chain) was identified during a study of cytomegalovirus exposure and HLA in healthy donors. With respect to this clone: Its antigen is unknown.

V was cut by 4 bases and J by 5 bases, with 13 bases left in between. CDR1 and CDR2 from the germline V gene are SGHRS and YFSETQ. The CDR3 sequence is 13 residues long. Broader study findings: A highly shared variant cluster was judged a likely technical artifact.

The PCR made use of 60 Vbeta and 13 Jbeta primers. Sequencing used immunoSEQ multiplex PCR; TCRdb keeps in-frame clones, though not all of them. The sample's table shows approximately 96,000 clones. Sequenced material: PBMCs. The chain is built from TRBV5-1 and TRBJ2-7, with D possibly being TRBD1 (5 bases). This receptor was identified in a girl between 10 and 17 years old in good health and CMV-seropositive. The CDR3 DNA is TGCGCCAGCAGCCCCAGGGTGGCGGACGAGCAGTACTTC. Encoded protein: CASSPRVADEQYF.